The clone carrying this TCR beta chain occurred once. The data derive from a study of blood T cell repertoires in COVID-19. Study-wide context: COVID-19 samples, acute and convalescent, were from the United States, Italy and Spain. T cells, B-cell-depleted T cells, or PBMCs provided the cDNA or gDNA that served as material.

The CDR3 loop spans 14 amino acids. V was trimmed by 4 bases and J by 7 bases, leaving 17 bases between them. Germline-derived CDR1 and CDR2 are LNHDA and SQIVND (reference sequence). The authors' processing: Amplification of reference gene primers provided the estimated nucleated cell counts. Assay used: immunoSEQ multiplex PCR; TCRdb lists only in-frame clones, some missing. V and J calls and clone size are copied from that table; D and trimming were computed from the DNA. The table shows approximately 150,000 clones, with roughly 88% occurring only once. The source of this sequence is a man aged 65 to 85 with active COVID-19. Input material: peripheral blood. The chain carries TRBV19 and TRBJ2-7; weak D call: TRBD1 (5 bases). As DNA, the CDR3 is TGTGCCAGTAGTACTAATGGGGCATCTCGGGAGCAGTACTTC. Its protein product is CASSTNGASREQYF.